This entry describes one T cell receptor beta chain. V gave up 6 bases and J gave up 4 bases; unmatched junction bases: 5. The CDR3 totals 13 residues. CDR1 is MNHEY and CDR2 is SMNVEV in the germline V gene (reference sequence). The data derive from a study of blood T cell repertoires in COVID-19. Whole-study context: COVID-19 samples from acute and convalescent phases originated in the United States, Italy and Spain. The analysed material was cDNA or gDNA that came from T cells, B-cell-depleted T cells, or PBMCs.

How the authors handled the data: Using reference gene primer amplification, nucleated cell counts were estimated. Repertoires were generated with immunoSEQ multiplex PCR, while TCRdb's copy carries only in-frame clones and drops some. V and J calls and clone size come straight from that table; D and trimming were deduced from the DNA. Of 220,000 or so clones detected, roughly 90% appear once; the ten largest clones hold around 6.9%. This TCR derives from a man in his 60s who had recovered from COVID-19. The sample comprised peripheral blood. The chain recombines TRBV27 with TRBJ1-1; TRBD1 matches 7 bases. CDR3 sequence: CASRKGGITEAFF. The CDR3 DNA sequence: TGTGCCAGCAGAAAAGGGGGCATCACTGAAGCTTTCTTT.